This TCR beta chain originates from a study of blood T cell repertoires in COVID-19 (dated by TCRdb to 2020 to 2022). With respect to the entire study: Samples covering the acute and convalescent phases of COVID-19 were provided by collaborators in the United States, Italy and Spain. The prospective study material was composed of cDNA or gDNA derived from T cells, B-cell-depleted T cells, or PBMCs. Subjects who had been exposed to COVID-19, were actively infected with it, or had recovered from it provided the deeply sampled blood TCRbeta repertoires that made up the dataset. The repertoires were made available in a free public database intended to serve as a resource for research on the immune response to SARS-CoV-2. Samples were obtained from the ongoing ImmuneRACE study (first 160 participants) and from 1,254 subjects provided by 6 global collaborators. The sample metadata nearly always contained a de-identified subject ID, COVID-19 status, age in years and sex. Where available, HLA class I and class II types were obtained from metadata supplied by the sample provider rather than from assay-based typing.

The CDR1 and CDR2 encoded by the germline V gene are KGHSH and LQKENI. V is shortened by 1 base, J by 3 bases, and the region joining them spans 10 bases. The CDR3 goes from the cysteine to the phenylalanine over 15 residues. Of all the DNA, just the CDR3 is kept, 45 bases in frame from base 1. The research as a whole found: The quantity of clinical and demographic metadata differed by source and by participant and was supplied without curation.

TCRbeta CDR3 regions were amplified from genomic DNA by means of the immunoSEQ Assay, a bias-controlled multiplex PCR. Concerning the study's data processing: Within the assay, amplification of reference gene primers was used to estimate how many nucleated cells each sample contained. To quantify the absolute abundance of each unique TCRbeta CDR3 rearrangement, sequence reads were collapsed and filtered. For each sample, productive Simpson clonality was calculated by taking the square root of Simpson's diversity index across productive rearrangements. In its TCRdb copy, this immuneACCESS table keeps in-frame sequences only and misses some clones. Where compared with another copy, unresolved V genes explain less than half of these, and the others have no known cause. That table supplies the V and J calls and clone size; D and trimming were determined from the DNA. This sample has around 150,000 clones in its table, and about 85% of those were observed once. The ten largest clones represent roughly 4.5% of the sample.

This clone appeared once. What antigen it recognizes has not been identified. Per-base qualities were not stored, and no clone one base away is much larger. Each collaborating institution followed its own protocols to collect whole blood in K2EDTA tubes. Collaborator samples were shipped for TCRbeta analysis as frozen whole blood, isolated PBMCs, or DNA extracted from either sample type. Sequencing was performed on peripheral blood. The sequence was obtained from an older woman with active or convalescent COVID-19. The V and J segments used are TRBV18 and TRBJ1-5, and TRBD1 may be the D gene, going by 5 matching bases. The CDR3 loop reads CASSPQGFDNQPQHF. The DNA is TGTGCCAGCTCACCACAGGGGTTTGACAATCAGCCCCAGCATTTT.